This TCR beta chain was identified in a study of HIV-infected patients and healthy controls. At least ten counts were recorded for this clonotype. Its target is unknown. Study-level findings and limits: CMV-associated CDR3s mostly grew nonsignificantly during therapy, while HIV-associated CDR3s declined significantly. HIV-infected repertoires had significantly higher mean Gini indices than controls, possibly reflecting oligoclonality.

The repertoire came from unfractionated whole blood and reflected all unsorted peripheral T cells. Alpha and beta constant-region primers primed reverse transcription of around 500 ng RNA. Using multiplexing indices, alpha and beta chain libraries were generated apart by chain-specific third strand synthesis. TCRdb re-called the 5' RACE reads with MiXCR, one entry per CDR3 protein. There are about 10,000 distinct CDR3 sequences in the sample; about 5% occur only once, and approximately 7.7% lies in the top ten. Germline CDR1 is KGHSY and CDR2 is FQNENV. The CDR3 totals 12 residues. With 4 bases removed from V and 15 bases from J, the gap between germline ends came to 16 bases.

The origin of this receptor is an adult in good health. This chain connects TRBV16 to TRBJ2-1; TRBD1 is a possible D gene (6 bases). The material sequenced was blood. This CDR3 is CASSLTGDEGFF. The CDR3 nucleotides are TGTGCCAGCAGCCTGACAGGAGATGAGGGGTTCTTC.